The T cell receptor (beta chain) described here comes from a study of cytomegalovirus exposure and HLA in healthy donors. Study at large: From donors who were HLA-typed, an early data release held about 85 million unique TCRs. Whole-study results and caveats: Using the classifier, cytomegalovirus status was reportedly diagnosed with high specificity and sensitivity. As a later analysis revealed, the rate of TCR association differed by HLA locus, with DRB1 most and HLA-C fewest.

Comment on this clone: Antigen unknown.

Unrecorded immune exposure was likely among donors, who were nominally healthy when sampled. V lost 2 bases, J lost 6 bases, and 10 bases stayed unmatched. From germline, CDR1 is KGHSH and CDR2 LQKENI. The CDR3 is 16 amino acids. The PCR used 60 Vbeta and 13 Jbeta primers. Sequenced by immunoSEQ multiplex PCR; TCRdb stores in-frame clones only, minus some. The listing contains 150,000 to 200,000 clones. The rearrangement joins TRBV18 to TRBJ2-3, with TRBD1 identical over 8 bases. The sample comprised PBMCs. The sequence derives from a woman aged 60-70 years in good health and CMV-seronegative. The CDR3: CASSPIGQGSGDTQYF. In DNA form, the CDR3 reads TGTGCCAGCTCACCAATAGGACAGGGAAGTGGGGATACGCAGTATTTT.